Here is one T cell receptor (beta chain) with its context. This sample is part of a study of CD8+ T cells in alopecia areata. The V gene's germline CDR1 is MNHEY and CDR2 SMNVEV (reference sequence). V lost 5 bases to trimming and J lost 1 base, with 15 bases between them. The CDR3 covers 16 residues. Extraction of RNA preceded its reverse transcription into cDNA, which served as the sequencing template. TCRdb's copy holds only in-frame clones and misses some; the assay was immunoSEQ multiplex PCR. This sample has 65,000 to 100,000 clones; 51% occur once, and the top ten carry 5.7%. The chain joins TRBV27 to TRBJ2-4; the D gene is possibly TRBD2 (6 bases). This receptor was identified in a human donor with alopecia areata. Sequencing was performed on NKG2D-high CD8+ T cells sorted from blood. CDR3 loop: CASSHRLGDAKNIQYF. CDR3 sequence (DNA): TGTGCCAGCAGTCACCGACTAGGCGACGCCAAAAACATTCAGTACTTC.